A selection of T cell receptor beta chains follows, all from one sample in a study of regulatory T cells in long-lasting Graves disease. TCRdb recomputed calls from the multiplex PCR reads with MiXCR, one row per CDR3 protein. The table includes under 450,000 distinct CDR3 sequences, 23% detected once. The sequencing used peripheral blood mononuclear cells (PBMCs), collected when the disease was refractory, from a patient treated with antithyroid drugs. Receptors were obtained from a female donor with Graves disease. Each CDR3 is given with its conserved first and last residue. The D gene is left open where the match is weak. A clone size is listed for some rows: how often the clone was seen (once, few, many), or a class if it is expanded.

V	J	D	size	DNA	CDR3
TRBV6-2/TRBV6-3	TRBJ1-2	TRBD1	NA	TGTGCCAGCAGTTACCTTATGGGACAGGGGGCATCAAACTATGGCTACACCTTC	CASSYLMGQGASNYGYTF
TRBV11-2	TRBJ2-7	NA	many	TGTGCCAGCAGCACGCTCCCGGGACCTGGGACCTACGAGCAGTACTTC	CASSTLPGPGTYEQYF
TRBV7-9	TRBJ2-7	TRBD2	few	TGTGCCAGCAGCTATCAGCGGGACTACGAGCAGTACTTC	CASSYQRDYEQYF
TRBV7-2	TRBJ2-1	NA	NA	TGTGCCAGCAGCTACGGCGGGTGGGGCAATGAGCAGTTCTTC	CASSYGGWGNEQFF
TRBV19	TRBJ2-5	TRBD2	few	TGTGCCAGTACTCAAATATGGACTAGCGGGAGGGCCCCAGAGACCCAGTACTTC	CASTQIWTSGRAPETQYF
TRBV29-1	TRBJ1-1	TRBD1	NA	TGCAGCGTTACCGACAGGGGGAACACTGAAGCTTTCTTT	CSVTDRGNTEAFF
TRBV6-1	TRBJ1-3	NA	NA	TGTGCCAGCAGTGAGAGAGGAAACACCATATATTTT	CASSERGNTIYF
TRBV5-1	TRBJ1-6	NA	few	TGCGCCAGCGGGATGACAGTCCATTCACCCCTCCACTTT	CASGMTVHSPLHF
TRBV27	TRBJ2-1	NA	many	TGTGCCAGCAGTTTATCGATCCTAAGCTCCTACAATGAGCAGTTCTTC	CASSLSILSSYNEQFF
TRBV28	TRBJ2-7	NA	few	TGTGCCAGCAGTTTTCATCCAACCCATAAGAATACCTACGAGCAGTACTTC	CASSFHPTHKNTYEQYF
TRBV7-9	TRBJ1-2	NA	NA	TGTGCCAGCAGCCCAATTGACAGCCCCTATGGCTACACCTTC	CASSPIDSPYGYTF
TRBV20-1	TRBJ1-1	NA	few	TGCAGTGCTTCCTTAACAGGCAGGTCGAACACTGAAGCTTTCTTT	CSASLTGRSNTEAFF
TRBV6-1	TRBJ2-7	TRBD2	few	TGTGCCAGCGGGGGGACTAGCGGCTACGAGCAGTACTTC	CASGGTSGYEQYF
TRBV2	TRBJ1-1	NA	many	TGTGCCACCAAAACCGGGACGGTGAACACTGAAGCTTTCTTT	CATKTGTVNTEAFF
TRBV14	TRBJ1-6	NA	few	TGTGCCAGCAGCCAGGGGGGTAAAAATTCACCCCTCCACTTT	CASSQGGKNSPLHF
TRBV25-1	TRBJ1-2	NA	NA	TGTGCCAGCAGTGAAAGGTGGGCGAGCGGCTACACCTTC	CASSERWASGYTF
TRBV3-1	TRBJ2-5	TRBD2	few	TGTGCCAGCAGCCTTCTAGCGGGGGGCCTCCAAGAGACCCAGTACTTC	CASSLLAGGLQETQYF
TRBV7-2	TRBJ2-1	TRBD2	NA	TGTGCCAGCAGCGCTGTAGCGGGAGGTCGTAATGAGCAGTTCTTC	CASSAVAGGRNEQFF
TRBV11-2	TRBJ1-1	TRBD1	many	TGTGCCAGCAGCGCAGACAGGGTGAACACTGAAGCTTTCTTT	CASSADRVNTEAFF
TRBV11-2	TRBJ2-1	NA	once	TGTGCCAGCAGCTTGGAGGGGGTCGGAAATGAGCAGTTCTTC	CASSLEGVGNEQFF
TRBV12-3/TRBV12-4	TRBJ1-3	TRBD1	many	TGTGCCAGCAGTCGCACAGGGGGCGCAGTACTTGGAAACACCATATATTTT	CASSRTGGAVLGNTIYF
TRBV10-3	TRBJ2-5	NA	NA	TGTGCCATCAGTGATCCCAGGGGACAAGAGACCCAGTACTTC	CAISDPRGQETQYF
TRBV28	TRBJ2-7	NA	many	TGTGCCAGCAGTTCCCCTGGCGGGGCTTCTGGGGAGCAGTACTTC	CASSSPGGASGEQYF
TRBV12-3/TRBV12-4	TRBJ2-2	TRBD1	many	TGTGCCAGCAGTCTACATACAGGGGACACCGGGGAGCTGTTTTTT	CASSLHTGDTGELFF
TRBV28	TRBJ2-2	TRBD2	few	TGTGCCAGCAGCCCGGGACTAGCGAGCGGCGGGGAGCTGTTTTTT	CASSPGLASGGELFF
TRBV20-1	TRBJ2-7	TRBD2	many	TGCAGTGCTCCTAGACTAGCGGGAGGCCACGAGCAGTACTTC	CSAPRLAGGHEQYF
TRBV19	TRBJ1-1	NA	few	TGTGCCAGTAGGACTGGGGGGGGACCGAACACTGAAGCTTTCTTT	CASRTGGGPNTEAFF
TRBV20-1	TRBJ2-4	TRBD1	NA	TGCAGTGCTAGAAAAGACAGGGTTGTTGGGGTAGCCAAAAACATTCAGTACTTC	CSARKDRVVGVAKNIQYF
TRBV7-9	TRBJ2-7	TRBD2	few	TGTGCCAGCAGCCCCTTAGCGGGAGGCCTCTTAAACTCCTACGAGCAGTACTTC	CASSPLAGGLLNSYEQYF
TRBV7-8	TRBJ2-3	NA	NA	TGTGCCAGCAGCGACCTAGGAGGGAGGATCACAGATACGCAGTATTTT	CASSDLGGRITDTQYF
TRBV15	TRBJ1-5	NA	NA	TGTGCCACCAGCAGAGATATCCCCTGGGCAAGCAATCGGCCCCAGCATTTT	CATSRDIPWASNRPQHF
TRBV2	TRBJ2-5	TRBD1	many	TGTGCCAGCAGCGTAATTACAGGGGCCGGCGAGACCCAGTACTTC	CASSVITGAGETQYF
TRBV28	TRBJ2-7	TRBD2	NA	TGTGCCAGCAGTTCAATGGGGAGCGGGAGCTCCTACGAGCAGTACTTC	CASSSMGSGSSYEQYF
TRBV7-2	TRBJ1-2	NA	few	TGTGCCAGCAGCCAGACAGCTTTGTATGGCTACACCTTC	CASSQTALYGYTF
TRBV6-1	TRBJ1-2	TRBD1	NA	TGTGCCAGCAGCATGACAGGGATCGGCTACACCTTC	CASSMTGIGYTF
TRBV7-6	TRBJ2-7	TRBD1	NA	TGTGCCAGCAGCCCGGACGGACAGGGTCTCCACGAGCAGTACTTC	CASSPDGQGLHEQYF
TRBV20-1	TRBJ2-5	NA	few	TGCAGTGCTCTCTTAAGACTCGCCCCAGAGACCCAGTACTTC	CSALLRLAPETQYF
TRBV7-9	TRBJ2-1	TRBD2	NA	TGTGCCAGCAGCACAGCGGGAGACAGAGGGGTACATGAGCAGTTCTTC	CASSTAGDRGVHEQFF
TRBV6-1	TRBJ1-2	NA	NA	TGTGCCAGCGTTCTTGAAAACTATGGCTACGCCTTC	CASVLENYGYAF
TRBV29-1	TRBJ1-5	NA	NA	TGCAGCGTTCCCCCCGACGAAAAAGTAACAGTAAATCAGCCCCAGCATTTT	CSVPPDEKVTVNQPQHF
TRBV20-1	TRBJ2-7	TRBD2	many	TGCAGTGCTGACGGGACTAGCGGGAACTCCTACGAGCAGTACTTC	CSADGTSGNSYEQYF
TRBV12-3/TRBV12-4	TRBJ2-7	NA	many	TGTGCCAGCAGTCCCACACGGAACGAGCAGTACTTC	CASSPTRNEQYF